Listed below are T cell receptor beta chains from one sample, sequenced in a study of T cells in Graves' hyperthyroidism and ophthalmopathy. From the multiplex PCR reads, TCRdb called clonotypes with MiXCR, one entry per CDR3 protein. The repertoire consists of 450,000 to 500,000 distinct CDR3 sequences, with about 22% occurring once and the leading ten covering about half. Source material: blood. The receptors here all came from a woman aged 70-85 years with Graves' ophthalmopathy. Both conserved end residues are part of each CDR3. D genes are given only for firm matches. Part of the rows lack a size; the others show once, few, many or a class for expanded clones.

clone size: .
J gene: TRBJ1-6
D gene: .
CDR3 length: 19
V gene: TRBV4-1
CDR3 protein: CASSQDKQVLSSYNSPLHF
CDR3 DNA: TGCGCCAGCAGCCAAGATAAACAGGTTCTGAGCTCCTATAATTCACCCCTCCACTTT

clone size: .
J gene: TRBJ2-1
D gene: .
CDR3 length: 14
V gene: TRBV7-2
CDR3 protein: CASSFVLGDDEQFF
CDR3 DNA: TGTGCCAGCAGCTTTGTACTAGGGGACGATGAGCAGTTCTTC

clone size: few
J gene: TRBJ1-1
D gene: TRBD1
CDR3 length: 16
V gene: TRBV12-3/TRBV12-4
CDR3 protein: CASSPTQGMGGTEAFF
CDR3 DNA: TGTGCCAGCAGTCCCACACAGGGGATGGGGGGGACTGAAGCTTTCTTT

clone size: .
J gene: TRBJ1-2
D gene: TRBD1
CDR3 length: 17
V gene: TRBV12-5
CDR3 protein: CASGLGVDRGSNYGYTF
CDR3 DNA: TGTGCTAGTGGTTTGGGCGTGGACAGGGGTAGTAACTATGGCTACACCTTC

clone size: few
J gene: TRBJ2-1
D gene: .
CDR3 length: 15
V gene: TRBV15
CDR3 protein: CATSSSGTLYNEQFF
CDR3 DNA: TGTGCCACCAGCAGCTCCGGGACTCTATACAATGAGCAGTTCTTC

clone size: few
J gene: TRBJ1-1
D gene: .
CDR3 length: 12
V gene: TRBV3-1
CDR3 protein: CASSDIDTEAFF
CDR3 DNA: TGTGCCAGCAGCGACATTGACACTGAAGCTTTCTTT

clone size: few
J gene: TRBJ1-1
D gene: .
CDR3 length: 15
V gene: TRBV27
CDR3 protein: CASSRGEGGNTEAFF
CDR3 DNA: TGTGCCAGCAGTCGGGGGGAGGGGGGCAACACTGAAGCTTTCTTT

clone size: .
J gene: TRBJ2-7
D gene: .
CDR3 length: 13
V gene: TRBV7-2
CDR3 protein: CASSLAGLGEQYF
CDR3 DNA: TGTGCCAGCAGCTTGGCGGGCCTGGGCGAGCAGTACTTC

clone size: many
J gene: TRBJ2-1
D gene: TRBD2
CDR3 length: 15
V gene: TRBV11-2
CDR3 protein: CASSLALAGEVEQFF
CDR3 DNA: TGTGCCAGCAGCTTAGCCCTAGCGGGAGAGGTTGAGCAGTTCTTC

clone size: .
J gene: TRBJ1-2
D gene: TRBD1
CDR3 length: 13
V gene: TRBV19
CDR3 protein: CASSERTGDGYTF
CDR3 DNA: TGTGCCAGTAGTGAGAGGACAGGGGACGGCTACACCTTC

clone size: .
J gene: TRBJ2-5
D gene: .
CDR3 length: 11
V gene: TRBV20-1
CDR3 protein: CSAGWEETQYF
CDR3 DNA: TGCAGTGCCGGCTGGGAAGAGACCCAGTACTTC

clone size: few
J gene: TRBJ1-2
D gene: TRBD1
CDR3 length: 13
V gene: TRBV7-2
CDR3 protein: CASSPQGAGGYTF
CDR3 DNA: TGTGCCAGCAGTCCGCAGGGGGCGGGGGGCTACACCTTC

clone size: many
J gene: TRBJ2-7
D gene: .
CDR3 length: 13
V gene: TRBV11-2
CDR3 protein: CASSLVVGYEQYF
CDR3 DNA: TGTGCCAGCAGCTTAGTAGTTGGCTACGAGCAGTACTTC

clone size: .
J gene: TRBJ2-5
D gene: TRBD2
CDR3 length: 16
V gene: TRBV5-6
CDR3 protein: CASSLYPSGSKETQYF
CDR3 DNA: TGTGCCAGCAGCTTGTATCCTAGCGGGAGTAAAGAGACCCAGTACTTC

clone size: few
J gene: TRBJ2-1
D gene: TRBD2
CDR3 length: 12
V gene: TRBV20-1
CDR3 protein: CSAREGPNEQFF
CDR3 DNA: TGCAGTGCTCGGGAGGGCCCCAATGAGCAGTTCTTC

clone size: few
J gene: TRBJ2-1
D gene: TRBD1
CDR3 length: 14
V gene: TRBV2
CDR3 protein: CASSAWTGSGEQFF
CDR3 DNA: TGTGCCAGCAGTGCCTGGACAGGGAGTGGTGAGCAGTTCTTC

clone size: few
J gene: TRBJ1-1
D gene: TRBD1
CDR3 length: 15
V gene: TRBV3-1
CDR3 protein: CASTQTGGLNTEAFF
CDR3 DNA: TGTGCCAGCACTCAGACAGGGGGCCTGAACACTGAAGCTTTCTTT

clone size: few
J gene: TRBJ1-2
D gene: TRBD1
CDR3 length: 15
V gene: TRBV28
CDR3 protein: CASRQTGEGNYGYTF
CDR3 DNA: TGTGCCAGCAGGCAGACAGGGGAGGGTAACTATGGCTACACCTTC

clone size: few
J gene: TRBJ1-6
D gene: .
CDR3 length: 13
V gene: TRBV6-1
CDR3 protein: CASSEGPGSPLHF
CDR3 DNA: TGTGCCAGCAGTGAAGGGCCGGGTTCACCCCTCCACTTT

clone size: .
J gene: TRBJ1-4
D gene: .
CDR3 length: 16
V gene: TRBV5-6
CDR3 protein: CASSLSREFSNEKLFF
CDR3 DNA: TGTGCCAGCAGCTTAAGCCGGGAGTTTAGTAATGAAAAACTGTTTTTT

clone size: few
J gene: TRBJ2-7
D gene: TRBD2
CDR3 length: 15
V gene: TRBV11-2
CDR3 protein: CASSSREVLNHEQYF
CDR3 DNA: TGTGCCAGCAGCTCGCGGGAGGTTCTAAATCACGAGCAGTACTTC

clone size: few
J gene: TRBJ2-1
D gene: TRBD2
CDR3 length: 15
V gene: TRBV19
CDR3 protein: CASRDIAGVQHEQFF
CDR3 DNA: TGTGCCAGTAGGGACATAGCGGGAGTACAGCATGAGCAGTTCTTC

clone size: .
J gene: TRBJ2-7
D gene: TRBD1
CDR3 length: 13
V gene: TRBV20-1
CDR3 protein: CSSDTTGDNEQYF
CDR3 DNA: TGCAGTTCAGATACGACAGGGGACAATGAGCAGTACTTC

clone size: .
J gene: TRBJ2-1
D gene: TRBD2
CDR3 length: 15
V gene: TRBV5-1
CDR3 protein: CASHIRTSGDNEQFF
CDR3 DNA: TGCGCCAGCCACATTCGGACTAGCGGGGACAATGAGCAGTTCTTC

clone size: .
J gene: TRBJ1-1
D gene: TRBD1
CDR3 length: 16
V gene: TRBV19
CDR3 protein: CASSIRQGAGVTEAFF
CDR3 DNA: TGTGCCAGTAGTATTCGACAGGGGGCAGGGGTTACTGAAGCTTTCTTT

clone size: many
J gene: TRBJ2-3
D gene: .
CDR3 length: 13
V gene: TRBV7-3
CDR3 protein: CASSVHREDTQYF
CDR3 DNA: TGTGCCAGCAGCGTCCACAGAGAAGATACGCAGTATTTT

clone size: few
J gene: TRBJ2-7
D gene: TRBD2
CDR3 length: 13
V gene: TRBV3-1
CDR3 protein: CASARTSGGEQYF
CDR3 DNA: TGTGCCAGCGCCCGGACTAGCGGGGGCGAGCAGTACTTC

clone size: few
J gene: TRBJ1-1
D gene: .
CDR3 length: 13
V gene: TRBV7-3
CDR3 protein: CASSPSRGTEAFF
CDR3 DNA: TGTGCCAGCAGCCCAAGCAGGGGCACTGAAGCTTTCTTT

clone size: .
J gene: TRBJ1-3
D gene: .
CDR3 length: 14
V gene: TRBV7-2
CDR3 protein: CASSLSGTRNTIYF
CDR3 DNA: TGTGCCAGCAGCTTGTCCGGGACCCGAAACACCATATATTTT

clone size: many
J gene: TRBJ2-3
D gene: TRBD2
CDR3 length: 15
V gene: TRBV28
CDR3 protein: CASSFIAGVRDTQYF
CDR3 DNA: TGTGCCAGCAGTTTCATAGCGGGAGTTCGAGATACGCAGTATTTT

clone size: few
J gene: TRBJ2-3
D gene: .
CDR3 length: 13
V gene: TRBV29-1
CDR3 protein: CSVVVDSTDTQYF
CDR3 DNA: TGCAGCGTTGTAGTGGACTCCACAGATACGCAGTATTTT

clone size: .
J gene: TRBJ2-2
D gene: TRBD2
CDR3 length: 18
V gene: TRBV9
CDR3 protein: CASSVGLAGGVHTGELFF
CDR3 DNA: TGTGCCAGCAGCGTAGGCCTAGCGGGAGGAGTGCACACCGGGGAGCTGTTTTTT

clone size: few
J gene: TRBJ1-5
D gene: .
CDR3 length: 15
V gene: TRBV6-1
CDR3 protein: CASSGTSRSNQPQHF
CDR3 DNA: TGTGCCAGCAGTGGGACCTCCCGTAGCAATCAGCCCCAGCATTTT

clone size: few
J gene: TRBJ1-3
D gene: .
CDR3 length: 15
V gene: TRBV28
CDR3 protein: CASSSPGWIGNTIYF
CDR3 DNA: TGTGCCAGCAGTTCCCCCGGGTGGATAGGAAACACCATATATTTT

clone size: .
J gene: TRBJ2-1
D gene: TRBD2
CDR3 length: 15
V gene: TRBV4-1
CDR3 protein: CASSQGGLAKGEQFF
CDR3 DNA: TGCGCCAGCAGCCAAGGGGGACTAGCGAAGGGTGAGCAGTTCTTC